The rows below give T cell receptor beta chains drawn from one sample of a study of graft-versus-host responses after intestinal transplantation. Sequencing was performed with immunoSEQ multiplex PCR; in TCRdb, only in-frame clones are kept and a portion is missing. The table lists approximately 12,000 clones, roughly 80% of them singletons. Specimen: PBMCs, collected approximately 320 days after intestinal transplant. Receptors were obtained from a human patient who received an intestinal transplant, so some T cells may come from the graft donor. Both conserved end residues are part of each CDR3. Fields, in order: CDR3 DNA, CDR3 protein, D gene, V gene, J gene, clone size. The D gene is left open where the match is weak. For some rows the clone size is stated as once, few or many, or as a class when expanded; others skip it.

CDR3nt: TGTGCCAGCAGCCACAAGGAAAGTTACAGGGTTGGGAATCAGCCCCAGCATTTT; CDR3aa: CASSHKESYRVGNQPQHF; d_gene: -; v_gene: TRBV21-1; j_gene: TRBJ1-5; abundance: -
CDR3nt: TGTGCCAGCAGCTTGGGCGCGAACACCGGGGAGCTGTTTTTT; CDR3aa: CASSLGANTGELFF; d_gene: -; v_gene: TRBV5-4; j_gene: TRBJ2-2; abundance: -
CDR3nt: TGTGCCAGTAGCCCCCAGGGGAATACGCAGTATTTT; CDR3aa: CASSPQGNTQYF; d_gene: -; v_gene: TRBV19; j_gene: TRBJ2-3; abundance: -
CDR3nt: TGTGCCAGCAGTTTACCTACTAGCGGGAGGACAAACACCGGGGAGCTGTTTTTT; CDR3aa: CASSLPTSGRTNTGELFF; d_gene: TRBD2; v_gene: TRBV28; j_gene: TRBJ2-2; abundance: once
CDR3nt: TGTGCCATCAGTGAGTCGACGGTTCTCTCCTACAATGAGCAGTTCTTC; CDR3aa: CAISESTVLSYNEQFF; d_gene: -; v_gene: TRBV10-3; j_gene: TRBJ2-1; abundance: -
CDR3nt: TGTGCCAGTACAGGGCTCTACGAGCAGTACTTC; CDR3aa: CASTGLYEQYF; d_gene: -; v_gene: TRBV2; j_gene: TRBJ2-7; abundance: few
CDR3nt: TGTGCCTGGGGACTGATGAACACTGAAGCTTTCTTT; CDR3aa: CAWGLMNTEAFF; d_gene: -; v_gene: TRBV30; j_gene: TRBJ1-1; abundance: few
CDR3nt: TGTGCCAGCAGCTTATTCCGGGACATCCTCACTGAAGCTTTCTTT; CDR3aa: CASSLFRDILTEAFF; d_gene: -; v_gene: TRBV11-2; j_gene: TRBJ1-1; abundance: -
CDR3nt: TGTGCCAGCAGCGTAGAAGGGCTGAGTGACGAGCAGTACTTC; CDR3aa: CASSVEGLSDEQYF; d_gene: -; v_gene: TRBV9; j_gene: TRBJ2-7; abundance: -
CDR3nt: TGCAGTGCTAGAGATCGAGGTGAAGCTTTCTTT; CDR3aa: CSARDRGEAFF; d_gene: -; v_gene: TRBV20-1; j_gene: TRBJ1-1; abundance: few
CDR3nt: TGTGCCAGCAGCGTAGAGGGGGCTGCCACCGGGGAGCTGTTTTTT; CDR3aa: CASSVEGAATGELFF; d_gene: TRBD1; v_gene: TRBV9; j_gene: TRBJ2-2; abundance: -
CDR3nt: TGTGCCTGGGATCGGGACAAAACTTTCTCTGGGGCCAACGTCCTGACTTTC; CDR3aa: CAWDRDKTFSGANVLTF; d_gene: -; v_gene: TRBV30; j_gene: TRBJ2-6; abundance: -
CDR3nt: TGTGCCAGCATGTTTTCGGCGCAACTCTATGGCTACACCTTC; CDR3aa: CASMFSAQLYGYTF; d_gene: -; v_gene: TRBV2; j_gene: TRBJ1-2; abundance: -
CDR3nt: TGTGCCAGCAGTATAAGGAGGGGGGCAGGTCGGTGGGTGAATGAAAAACTGTTTTTT; CDR3aa: CASSIRRGAGRWVNEKLFF; d_gene: -; v_gene: TRBV28; j_gene: TRBJ1-4; abundance: once
CDR3nt: TGTGCCAGCTCACCAAAACTGGGGGACACTGAAGCTTTCTTT; CDR3aa: CASSPKLGDTEAFF; d_gene: -; v_gene: TRBV18; j_gene: TRBJ1-1; abundance: -
CDR3nt: TGTGCCAGCAGCCACTGGACAGGGGTGAACACTGAAGCTTTCTTT; CDR3aa: CASSHWTGVNTEAFF; d_gene: TRBD1; v_gene: TRBV7-6; j_gene: TRBJ1-1; abundance: -